Shown below are 18 T cell receptor beta chains from a single sample sequenced in a study of T cell repertoires in cytomegalovirus infection. Their antigens are not known. TCRdb reanalysed the reads using MiXCR and keeps one entry per CDR3 protein. The data show some 500,000 distinct CDR3 sequences, roughly a third seen once. The input for sequencing was cultured PBMCs, taken from culture after CMV antigen stimulation. These TCRs come from a human donor in good health (CMV status not recorded). Some clones in this sample may be carry-over from other donors' samples.

This clonotype has ten or more counts. J is TRBJ1-2 and V is TRBV7-2, with TRBD1 matching over 7 bases. Germline V CDR1 and CDR2: SGHTA, FQGNSA. This CDR3 is 13 amino acids long. After removal of 2 bases from V and 6 bases from J, the junction contained 3 bases not matched to a gene. CDR3 in amino acids: CASSLITGDGYTF. As DNA, the CDR3 is TGTGCCAGCAGCTTAATAACAGGGGATGGCTACACCTTC.

CDR3 DNA sequence: TGCAGCGTTGACCCCTGGGTGCCGCAAGAGACCCAGTACTTC. It codes for CSVDPWVPQETQYF. The chain links TRBV29-1 to TRBJ2-5; D is ambiguous. Germline V gene lookup returns CDR1 SQVTM and CDR2 ANQGSEA. V was shortened by 3 bases and J by 2 bases, with 13 bases between the two germline ends. There are 14 residues in the CDR3.

In this sample, this clonotype turned up a few times. This chain joins TRBV28 and TRBJ2-7; TRBD2 is a possible D gene (6 bases). The CDR3 is made up of 12 amino acids. Between the trimmed V and J ends, which lost 3 bases and 9 bases, there was a span of 12 bases. The germline V gene has CDR1 MDHEN and CDR2 SYDVKM. The CDR3 bases are TGTGCCAGCAGTTTGGGGGGTGACGGGCAGTACTTC. It translates to CASSLGGDGQYF.

This clonotype has a count of ten or more. The chain couples TRBV7-6 to TRBJ2-2; 12 bases fit TRBD2. J gave up 5 bases and V 0 bases, and 4 bases lay outside the gene matches. CDR1 and CDR2 (germline): SGHVS, FNYEAQ. This CDR3 has 17 amino acids. CDR3 in amino acids: CASSLATGLAGTGELFF. For the CDR3, the DNA is TGTGCCAGCAGCTTAGCAACCGGACTAGCGGGGACCGGGGAGCTGTTTTTT.

This clonotype was seen at least ten times. The chain combines TRBV7-8 with TRBJ2-5, with no clear D. CDR1 is SGHVS, CDR2 FQNEAQ, per germline. CDR3 length equals 13 residues. Trimming removed 2 bases from V and 1 base from J, with 5 bases in between. The CDR3 DNA reads as TGTGCCAGCAGCTTATTTGTCCAAGAGACCCAGTACTTC. This encodes CASSLFVQETQYF.

The chain links TRBV12-5 to TRBJ2-2; TRBD2 agrees at 9 bases. Trimming at V came to 0 bases and at J to 0 bases, leaving 8 bases not matched to a gene. Germline CDR1 reads LGHNT; CDR2 reads FRNRAP. The CDR3 is made up of 19 amino acids. CDR3 sequence reads: CASGLVRRGGLSNTGELFF. CDR3 coding DNA: TGTGCTAGTGGTTTGGTACGGCGGGGGGGACTATCGAACACCGGGGAGCTGTTTTTT.

The chain carries TRBV7-3 and TRBJ1-6; 8 bases are shared with TRBD1. The CDR3 covers 14 residues. Per the germline V gene, CDR1 is SGHTA and CDR2 is FQGTGA. V gave up 2 bases and J gave up 11 bases; unmatched junction bases: 5. The CDR3 reads CASSLQGAGAPLHF. In DNA form, the CDR3 reads TGTGCCAGCAGCTTACAGGGGGCAGGGGCACCCCTCCACTTT.

This clonotype appeared a single time. This may stem from a read error, because a much larger clone lies one nucleotide away. This chain links TRBV4-1 with TRBJ2-7; D possibly corresponds to TRBD1 (6 bases). Germline V gene data show CDR1 as MGHRA and CDR2 as YSYEKL. There are 14 residues in the CDR3. DNA of the CDR3: TGCGCCAGCAGCCAAGGCCTCAGGGGCTACGAGCGGTACTTC. It encodes CASSQGLRGYERYF.

This clonotype was seen ten or more times. The rearrangement joins TRBV7-6 to TRBJ2-4; 9 bases line up with TRBD2. The CDR3 is 14 amino acids. Germline CDR1 and CDR2: SGHVS and FNYEAQ. The J segment lost 5 bases and the V segment lost 5 bases, leaving 4 bases of the junction unmatched. CDR3 DNA sequence: TGTGCCAGCAGCGCGACTAGCGGAGAAAACATTCAGTACTTC. As protein: CASSATSGENIQYF. Variable domain in full (rest from reference TRBV7-6 and TRBJ2-4): GAGVSQSPRYKVTKRGQDVALRCDPISGHVSLYWYRQALGQGPEFLTYFNYEAQQDKSGLPNDRFSAERPEGSISTLTIQRTEQRDSAMYRCASSATSGENIQYFGAGTRLSVL.

This clonotype appeared many times. V usage is TRBV7-2 and J usage is TRBJ2-1; possible D gene TRBD2, 5 bases. The CDR3 runs 15 residues. Trimming took 1 base from V and 2 from J, leaving 9 bases between them. CDR1 and CDR2 (germline): SGHTA, FQGNSA. DNA of the CDR3: TGTGCCAGCAGCTTAGTTAGCGAAGCCTACAATGAGCAGTTCTTC. It encodes CASSLVSEAYNEQFF.

The rearrangement links TRBV28 to TRBJ2-3; no firm D call. V dropped 10 bases and J dropped 1 base, with 15 bases sitting between them. Germline V gives CDR1 MDHEN, CDR2 SYDVKM. The length of the CDR3 is 14 residues. The CDR3 coding sequence is TGTGCCACTATCCCCCCCGGGCGCACAGATACGCAGTATTTT. Translating it yields CATIPPGRTDTQYF.

This clonotype turned up a few times. V usage is TRBV4-3 and J usage is TRBJ2-2; TRBD2 might be the D (5 bases). The CDR3 covers 14 residues. Germline assignment: CDR1 LGHNA and CDR2 YSLEER. V lost 7 bases and J lost 7, with 16 bases in between. The CDR3 spells CASTFGLQLGELFF. CDR3 coding DNA: TGCGCCAGCACCTTCGGACTCCAACTCGGGGAGCTGTTTTTT.

The chain recombines TRBV6-2 or TRBV6-3 with TRBJ2-1; D may be TRBD2 (5 bases). Looked up from germline, CDR1 is MNHEY and CDR2 is SVGEGT. Trimming pared 8 bases from V and 1 base from J, leaving 15 bases between. This CDR3 spans 15 amino acids. In nucleotides, the CDR3 is TGTGCCAGCGGCGTAGATGGAGGATCCTACAATGAGCAGTTCTTC. This sequence encodes CASGVDGGSYNEQFF.

This clonotype has a single count. J is TRBJ2-7 and V is TRBV20-1; possibly TRBD2 for D (6 bases). V lost 4 bases and J lost 5, with 21 bases in between. The CDR3 contains 15 residues. Germline V CDR1 and CDR2: DFQATT, SNEGSKA (reference sequence). The CDR3 sequence is CSAKHSGRGSHEQYF. The DNA of the CDR3 is TGCAGTGCTAAACATAGCGGAAGGGGTTCCCACGAGCAGTACTTC.

This clonotype showed up just a few times. The V gene is TRBV28, the J gene TRBJ2-3; 12 positions agree with TRBD2. The CDR3 length is 15 residues. Germline assignment: CDR1 MDHEN and CDR2 SYDVKM. Trimming took 6 bases from V and 7 from J; bases not matched to a gene: 8. CDR3 DNA sequence: TGTGCCAGCAGCCCCCCCGGGACTAGCGGGTATACGCAGTATTTT. It is translated as CASSPPGTSGYTQYF.

This clonotype has more than one count but fewer than ten. The V gene is TRBV30, the J gene TRBJ2-2; D is undetermined. Between the trimmed V and J ends, which lost 5 bases and 1 base, there was a span of 8 bases. The CDR3 contains 13 residues. In germline, CDR1 is GTSNPN, CDR2 SVGIG (reference sequence). CDR3 DNA: TGTGCCTGGTCGGCCTTGAACACCGGGGAGCTGTTTTTT. This codes for CAWSALNTGELFF.

V is TRBV19 and J is TRBJ2-6, with D unclear. V was cut by 2 bases and J by 1 base, with 12 bases left in between. The CDR3 has 17 amino acids. CDR1 LNHDA and CDR2 SQIVND come from the germline V gene (reference sequence). The CDR3 region is CASSIRLFGSGANVLTF. CDR3 DNA sequence: TGTGCCAGTAGTATACGCCTGTTTGGGTCTGGGGCCAACGTCCTGACTTTC.

The chain couples TRBV12-3 or TRBV12-4 to TRBJ1-2; D remains unclear. The CDR3 extends over 12 amino acids. V was pared by 3 bases and J by 8 bases, with 10 bases between. The CDR3 DNA sequence: TGTGCCAGCAGTTTTATGGTCGGGGGCTACACCTTC. It yields the protein CASSFMVGGYTF.